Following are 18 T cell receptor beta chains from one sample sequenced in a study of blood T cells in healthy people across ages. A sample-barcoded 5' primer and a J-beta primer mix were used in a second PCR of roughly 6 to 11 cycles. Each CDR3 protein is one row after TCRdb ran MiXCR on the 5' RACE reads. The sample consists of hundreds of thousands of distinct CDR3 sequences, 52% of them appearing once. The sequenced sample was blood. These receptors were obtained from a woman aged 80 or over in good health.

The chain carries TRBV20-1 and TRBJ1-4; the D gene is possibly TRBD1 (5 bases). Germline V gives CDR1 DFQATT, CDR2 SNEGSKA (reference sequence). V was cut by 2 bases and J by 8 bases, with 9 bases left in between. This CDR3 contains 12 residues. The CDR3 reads CSARPGREKLFF. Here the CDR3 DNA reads TGCAGTGCTAGACCAGGGAGGGAAAAACTGTTTTTT.

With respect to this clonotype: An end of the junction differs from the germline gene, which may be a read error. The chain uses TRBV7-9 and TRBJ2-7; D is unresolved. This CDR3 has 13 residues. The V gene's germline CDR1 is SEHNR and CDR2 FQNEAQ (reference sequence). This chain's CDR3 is CASSFTASYEQYF. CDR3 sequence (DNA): TGTGCCAGTAGCTTTACAGCTTCCTACGAGCAGTACTTC.

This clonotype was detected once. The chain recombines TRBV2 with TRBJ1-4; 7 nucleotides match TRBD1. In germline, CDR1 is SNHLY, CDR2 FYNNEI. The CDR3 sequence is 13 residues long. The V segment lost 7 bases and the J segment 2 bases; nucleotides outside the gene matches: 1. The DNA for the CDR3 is TGTGCCAGCAAGGGACAGACTAATGAAAAACTGTTTTTT. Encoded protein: CASKGQTNEKLFF.

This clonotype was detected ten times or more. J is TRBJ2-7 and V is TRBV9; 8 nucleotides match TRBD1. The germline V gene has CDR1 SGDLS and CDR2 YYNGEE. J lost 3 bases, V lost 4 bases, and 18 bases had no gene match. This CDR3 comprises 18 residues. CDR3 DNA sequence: TGTGCCAGCAGCAGCGGCGTGGAATTAAGGGACAGGAGCTACGAGCAGTACTTC. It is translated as CASSSGVELRDRSYEQYF.

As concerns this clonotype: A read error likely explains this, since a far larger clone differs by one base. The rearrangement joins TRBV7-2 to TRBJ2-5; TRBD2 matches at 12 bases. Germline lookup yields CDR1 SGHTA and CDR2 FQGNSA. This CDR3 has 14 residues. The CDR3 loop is CAISSGLAGETQYF. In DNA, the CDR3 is TGTGCCATCAGCTCGGGACTAGCGGGAGAGACCCAGTACTTC.

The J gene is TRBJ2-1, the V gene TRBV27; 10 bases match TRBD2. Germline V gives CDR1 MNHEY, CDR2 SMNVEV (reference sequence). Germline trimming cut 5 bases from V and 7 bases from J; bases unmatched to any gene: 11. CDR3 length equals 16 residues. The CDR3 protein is CASSQKLAGRRNEQFF. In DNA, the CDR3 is TGTGCCAGCAGTCAGAAACTAGCGGGACGTCGGAATGAGCAGTTCTTC.

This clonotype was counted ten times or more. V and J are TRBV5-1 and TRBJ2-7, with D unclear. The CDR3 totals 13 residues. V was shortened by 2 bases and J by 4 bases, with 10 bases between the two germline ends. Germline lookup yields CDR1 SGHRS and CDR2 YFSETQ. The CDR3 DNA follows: TGCGCCAGCAGCTTATCGGACGGGTACGAGCAGTACTTC. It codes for CASSLSDGYEQYF.

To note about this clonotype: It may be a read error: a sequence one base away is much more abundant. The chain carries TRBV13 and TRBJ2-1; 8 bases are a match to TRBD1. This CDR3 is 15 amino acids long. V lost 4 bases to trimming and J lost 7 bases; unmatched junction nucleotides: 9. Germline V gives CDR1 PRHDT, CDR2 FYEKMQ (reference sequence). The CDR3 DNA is TGTGCCAGCAGCTCGAGGACAGGGCAGAGGAATGAGCAGTTCTTC. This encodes CASSSRTGQRNEQFF.

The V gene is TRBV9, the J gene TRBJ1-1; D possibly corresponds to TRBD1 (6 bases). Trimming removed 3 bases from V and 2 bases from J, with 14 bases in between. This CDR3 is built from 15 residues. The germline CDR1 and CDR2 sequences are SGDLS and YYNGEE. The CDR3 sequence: CASSGGQNYNTEAFF. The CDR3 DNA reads TGTGCCAGCAGCGGCGGACAGAACTATAACACTGAAGCTTTCTTT.

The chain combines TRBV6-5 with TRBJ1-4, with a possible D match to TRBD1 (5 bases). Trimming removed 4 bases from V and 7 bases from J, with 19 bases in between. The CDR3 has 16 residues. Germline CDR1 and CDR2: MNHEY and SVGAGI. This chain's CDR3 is CASSFTWGEVGEKLFF. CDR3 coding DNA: TGTGCCAGCAGTTTCACCTGGGGGGAGGTCGGTGAAAAACTGTTTTTT.

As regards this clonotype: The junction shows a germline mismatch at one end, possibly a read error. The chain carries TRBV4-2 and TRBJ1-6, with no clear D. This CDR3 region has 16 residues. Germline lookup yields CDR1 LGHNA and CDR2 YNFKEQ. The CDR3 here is CSSSQDEGSGNSPLHF. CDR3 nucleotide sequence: TGTTCCAGCAGCCAAGATGAGGGATCTGGGAATTCACCCCTCCACTTT.

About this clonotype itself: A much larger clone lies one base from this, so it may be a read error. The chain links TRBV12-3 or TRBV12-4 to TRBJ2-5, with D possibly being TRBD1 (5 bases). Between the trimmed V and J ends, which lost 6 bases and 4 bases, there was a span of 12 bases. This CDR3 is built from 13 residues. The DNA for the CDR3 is TGTGCCAGCAGAACGACAGCGCGAGAGACCCAGTACTTC. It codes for CASRTTARETQYF.

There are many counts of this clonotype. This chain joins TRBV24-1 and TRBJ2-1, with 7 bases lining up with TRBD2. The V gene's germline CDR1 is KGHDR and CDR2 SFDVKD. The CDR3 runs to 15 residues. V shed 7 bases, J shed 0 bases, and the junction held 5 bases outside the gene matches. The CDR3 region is CATRAGDYSYNEQFF. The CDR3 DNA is TGTGCCACCAGGGCGGGAGATTACTCCTACAATGAGCAGTTCTTC.

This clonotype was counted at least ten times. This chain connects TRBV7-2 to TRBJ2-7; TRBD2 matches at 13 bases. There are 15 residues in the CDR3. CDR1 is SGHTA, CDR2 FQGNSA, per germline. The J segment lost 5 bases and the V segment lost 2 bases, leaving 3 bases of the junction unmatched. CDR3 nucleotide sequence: TGTGCCAGCAGCTTACCCGGACTAGCGGGAGACGAGCAGTACTTC. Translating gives CASSLPGLAGDEQYF.

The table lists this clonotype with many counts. CDR3 coding DNA: TGTGCCAGCAGCTTTCAAACGGGAGGGTCGTACGAGCAGTACTTC. This gives the protein CASSFQTGGSYEQYF. The chain joins TRBV7-2 to TRBJ2-7; TRBD2 matches at 8 bases. V lost 3 bases, J lost 4 bases, and 8 bases stayed unmatched. The CDR3 is made up of 15 amino acids. The V gene's germline CDR1 is SGHTA and CDR2 FQGNSA. Variable domain in full (rest from reference TRBV7-2 and TRBJ2-7): GAGVSQSPSNKVTEKGKDVELRCDPISGHTALYWYRQSLGQGLEFLIYFQGNSAPDKSGLPSDRFSAERTGGSVSTLTIQRTQQEDSAVYLCASSFQTGGSYEQYFGPGTRLTVT.

CDR3 protein: CASSFSGTVAFF. In nucleotides, the CDR3 is TGTGCCAGCAGCTTCTCCGGGACAGTAGCTTTCTTT. The chain recombines TRBV5-6 with TRBJ1-1, with 7 bases lining up with TRBD1. CDR1 SGHDT and CDR2 YYEEEE come from the germline V gene. CDR3 length: 12 amino acids. V dropped 2 bases and J dropped 10; count of bases not matched to a gene: 5.

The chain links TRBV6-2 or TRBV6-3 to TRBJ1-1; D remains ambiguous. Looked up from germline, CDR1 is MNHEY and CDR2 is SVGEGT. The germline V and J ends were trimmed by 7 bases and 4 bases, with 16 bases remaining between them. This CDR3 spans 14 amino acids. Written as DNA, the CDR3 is TGTGCCAGCAAAAAAAAGAGGGAAGGCACTGAAGCTTTCTTT. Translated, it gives CASKKKREGTEAFF.

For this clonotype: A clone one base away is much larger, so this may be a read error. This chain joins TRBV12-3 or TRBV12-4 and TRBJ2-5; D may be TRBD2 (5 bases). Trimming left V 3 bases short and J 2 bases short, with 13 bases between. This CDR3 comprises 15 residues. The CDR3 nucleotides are TGTGCCAGCAGTTTTTGGGCTAGCCGACAAGAGACCCAGTACTTC. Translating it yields CASSFWASRQETQYF.